The 13 T cell receptor beta chains below all came from one sample that was sequenced in a study of molecular identifiers for immune sequencing clone quantification. TCRdb analysed the PCR reads with MiXCR anew, one entry per CDR3 protein. Of some 100,000 distinct CDR3 sequences detected, around 33% appear once; the ten largest clones hold 4% to 5%. The specimen was naive CD8+ T cells from blood, with Jurkat cell RNA spiked in. Subset denoted: FACS-sorted CD8+CD4-CCR7+CD45RA+ naive T cells. All receptors come from a human donor in good health. Some libraries in this study had Jurkat cell RNA spiked in.

As for this clonotype: No conserved phenylalanine or tryptophan ends this CDR3, so it is likely a read error. The chain joins TRBV7-8 to TRBJ1-1; D not certain. Trimming shortened V by 5 bases and J by 7 bases, and 11 bases separated the two germline ends. Germline V CDR1 and CDR2: SGHVS, FQNEAQ. This CDR3 has 12 residues. CDR3 amino acids: CASSHPGLEAFI. In DNA, the CDR3 is TGTGCCAGCAGCCACCCTGGGCTTGAAGCTTTCATT.

This clonotype has just a few counts. Here the CDR3 DNA reads TGCAGTGCTATATCCGGGGCCACCGGGGAGCTGTTTTTT. Translated, it gives CSAISGATGELFF. The chain has TRBV20-1 and TRBJ2-2; D might be TRBD1 or TRBD2, each matching 5 bases. In germline, CDR1 is DFQATT, CDR2 SNEGSKA (reference sequence). Between the trimmed V and J ends, which lost 4 bases and 4 bases, there was a span of 10 bases. The CDR3 has 13 amino acids.

The chain uses TRBV7-9 and TRBJ2-5; D is unresolved. Germline V gene lookup returns CDR1 SEHNR and CDR2 FQNEAQ (reference sequence). This CDR3 has 15 residues. V lost 0 bases and J 4 bases, leaving 12 bases between the germline ends. The CDR3 loop reads CASSLAAATLETQYF. The CDR3 DNA follows: TGTGCCAGCAGCTTAGCCGCGGCCACACTAGAGACCCAGTACTTC.

This clonotype was observed a few times. The chain couples TRBV11-1 to TRBJ2-1; the match to TRBD1 covers 7 bases. Losses at the gene ends were 10 bases for V and 6 bases for J; bases not matched to a gene: 9. This CDR3 contains 13 residues. Germline loops: CDR1 SGHAT, CDR2 FQDESV (reference sequence). The CDR3, as DNA: TGTGCCATCACTCCGGACAGGACCAATGAGCAGTTCTTC. It yields the protein CAITPDRTNEQFF.

About this clonotype: One end of the junction varies from germline; a read error may be responsible. This sequence joins TRBV24-1 and TRBJ2-3, with no clear D. From germline, CDR1 is KGHDR and CDR2 SFDVKD. The CDR3 loop spans 12 amino acids. The CDR3 DNA reads as TGTGCCACCAGTGACTTCGCCCATACGCAGAATTTT. Residues: CATSDFAHTQNF.

The rearrangement links TRBV27 to TRBJ2-7; TRBD2 might be the D (5 bases). Germline V gene sequence: CDR1 MNHEY, CDR2 SMNVEV (reference sequence). The CDR3 runs to 14 residues. V was trimmed by 9 bases and J by 4 bases, leaving 19 bases between them. The CDR3 sequence: CASSTLGITYEQYF. The DNA for the CDR3 is TGTGCCAGTTCTACCCTCGGGATTACATACGAGCAGTACTTC.

This rearrangement joins TRBV13 to TRBJ2-7; 9 bases align to TRBD2. This CDR3 contains 17 residues. The V and J ends lost 0 bases and 5 bases, in that order; junction bases with no gene match: 11. CDR1 is PRHDT, CDR2 FYEKMQ, per germline (reference sequence). The CDR3 DNA reads TGTGCCAGCAGCTTAGGTGGCGGGACTAGCCTGGTGAACGAGCAGTACTTC. Encoded protein: CASSLGGGTSLVNEQYF.

This clonotype was detected ten times or more. CDR3 DNA: TGTGCCAGCACCCCCAGAAGCCGGTCTATTGGCTACACCTTC. Protein: CASTPRSRSIGYTF. V and J are TRBV13 and TRBJ1-2; unclear D gene. Germline-derived CDR1 and CDR2 are PRHDT and FYEKMQ (reference sequence). The CDR3 consists of 14 residues. The V end lost 7 bases, the J end lost 7 bases, and 19 bases lay between the germline ends.

Note on this clonotype: Possible read error: a much larger clone is one base away. The V gene is TRBV7-2, the J gene TRBJ1-5, with a weak D call TRBD1 (5 bases). This CDR3 has 15 amino acids. V lost 6 bases and J 0 bases, leaving 12 bases between the germline ends. Germline lookup yields CDR1 SGHTA and CDR2 FQGNSA. DNA of the CDR3: TGTGCCAGCAGAGTGGGGGGTTATAGCAATCAGCCCCAGCATTTT. This codes for CASRVGGYSNQPQHF.

This clonotype was observed a few times. The V gene is TRBV6-5, the J gene TRBJ2-7; 9 bases fit TRBD2. Germline CDR1 MNHEY, CDR2 SVGAGI. The CDR3 has 15 amino acids. V gave up 0 bases and J gave up 4 bases; unmatched junction bases: 4. The CDR3 loop reads CASSYSSGSSYEQYF. The CDR3 DNA reads as TGTGCCAGCAGTTACTCTAGCGGGAGTTCGTACGAGCAGTACTTC.

This clonotype was seen at least ten times. The V call is TRBV27, the J call TRBJ1-1; D is unclear. The CDR3 runs 13 residues. Trimming left V 6 bases short and J 1 base short, with 9 bases between. Germline lookup yields CDR1 MNHEY and CDR2 SMNVEV (reference sequence). The CDR3 is CASSLHRNTEAFF. CDR3 bases: TGTGCCAGCAGCCTACACCGGAACACTGAAGCTTTCTTT.

In its sample, this clonotype was seen once. The rearrangement uses TRBV28 and TRBJ2-7; D might be TRBD2 (5 bases). Between the trimmed V and J ends, which lost 4 bases and 12 bases, there was a span of 25 bases. The CDR3 is 15 residues long. The germline CDR1 and CDR2 sequences are MDHEN and SYDVKM. In DNA, the CDR3 is TGTGCCAGCAGTTATCGGGGATTACAAGACGGTCAGCGGTACTTC. This codes for CASSYRGLQDGQRYF.

This clonotype came up many times. The chain joins TRBV7-2 to TRBJ2-1; maybe TRBD1 (5 bases). Deletions cut 3 bases from V and 15 bases from J, with 15 bases between. CDR1 is SGHTA, CDR2 FQGNSA, per germline. The CDR3 has 12 amino acids. In nucleotides, the CDR3 is TGTGCCAGCAGCTTGACAGAAGATGTATGGTTCTTC. The encoded protein is CASSLTEDVWFF.